This T cell receptor (beta chain) was captured in a study of OX40 agonist ivuxolimab in advanced cancers. About the research overall: Three dose-escalation patients had partial responses: one with hepatocellular carcinoma and two with cutaneous melanoma.

With respect to this clone: Its antigen is not identified.

Broader study findings: Relative to CD4+ cells, CD8+ T cells on average had more expanded clones.

Clones were read by immunoSEQ multiplex PCR, and TCRdb kept only the in-frame ones, dropping some. The table records some 40,000 clones, just under 95% of them present only once. Germline CDR1 is MNHEY and CDR2 is SMNVEV (reference sequence). Trimming cost V 5 bases and J 9 bases, with 14 bases left between them. This CDR3 comprises 13 residues. This sequence originates from an adult with an advanced solid tumor such as melanoma, head and neck, liver or kidney cancer. The genes are TRBV27 and TRBJ1-5; D is ambiguous. The material was CD4+ or CD8+ T cells sorted from blood, obtained in a trial of the OX40 agonist ivuxolimab. The CDR3 DNA follows: TGTGCCAGCAGTCAAGGGCCTCTAGGGCCCCAGCATTTT. This encodes CASSQGPLGPQHF.